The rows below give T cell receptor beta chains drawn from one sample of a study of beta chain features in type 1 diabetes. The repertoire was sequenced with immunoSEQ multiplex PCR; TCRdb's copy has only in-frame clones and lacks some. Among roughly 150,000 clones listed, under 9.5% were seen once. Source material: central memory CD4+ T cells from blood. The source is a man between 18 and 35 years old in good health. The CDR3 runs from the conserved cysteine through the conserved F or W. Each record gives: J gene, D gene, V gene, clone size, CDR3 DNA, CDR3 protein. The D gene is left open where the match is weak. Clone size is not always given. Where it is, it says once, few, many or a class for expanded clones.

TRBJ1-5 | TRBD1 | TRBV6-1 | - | TGTGCCAGCAGTTGGGACAGGGGGCAGCAGCCCCAGCATTTT | CASSWDRGQQPQHF
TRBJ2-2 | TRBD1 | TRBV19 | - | TGTGCCAGTAGCCGACAGGGGGCGGACACCGGGGAGCTGTTTTTT | CASSRQGADTGELFF
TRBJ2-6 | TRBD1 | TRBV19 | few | TGTGCCAGTAGTCCCGGACAGGGGGCCTCTGGGGCCAACGTCCTGACTTTC | CASSPGQGASGANVLTF
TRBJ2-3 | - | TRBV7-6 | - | TGTGCCAGCAGCTCTAGCGTTACCCTCACAGATACGCAGTATTTT | CASSSSVTLTDTQYF
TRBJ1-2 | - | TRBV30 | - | TGTGCCTGGAGTGAACTTTCGTATGGCTACACCTTC | CAWSELSYGYTF
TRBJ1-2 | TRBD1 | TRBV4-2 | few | TGTGCCAGCAGCGGGACAGATAATGGCTACACCTTC | CASSGTDNGYTF
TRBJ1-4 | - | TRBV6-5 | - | TGTGCCAGCAGCCCCGGCGGTCTCCCTGAAAAACTGTTTTTT | CASSPGGLPEKLFF
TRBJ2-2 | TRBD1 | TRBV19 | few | TGTGCCAGTAGTATAGATTCGGGGACAGGGGCGTCTGAGCTGTTTTTT | CASSIDSGTGASELFF
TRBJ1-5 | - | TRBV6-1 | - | TGTGCCAGCAGTGAAGGGGCAGGCAATCAGCCCCAGCATTTT | CASSEGAGNQPQHF
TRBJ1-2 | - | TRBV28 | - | TGTGCCAGTAAGACAGGTTACTATGGCTACACCTTC | CASKTGYYGYTF
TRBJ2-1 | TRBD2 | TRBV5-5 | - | TGTGCCAGCAGCTTAATGACTAGCGGGAGGGCAGGGTACAATGAGCAGTTCTTC | CASSLMTSGRAGYNEQFF
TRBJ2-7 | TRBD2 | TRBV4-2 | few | TGTGCCAGCAGCCGTACTAGCGGGGGGCAGCTACCCTACGAGCAGTACTTC | CASSRTSGGQLPYEQYF
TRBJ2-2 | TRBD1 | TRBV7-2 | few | TGTGCCAGCAGCTTACGGGCAGGGGGCACCGGGGAGCTGTTTTTT | CASSLRAGGTGELFF
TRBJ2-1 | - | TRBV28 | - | TGTGCCAGCAGTTTACCATGGACTAGGGGGAATGAGCAGTTCTTC | CASSLPWTRGNEQFF
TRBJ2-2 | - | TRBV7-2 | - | TGTGCCAGCAGCTTAACCGGGACAAGACGAACCGGGGAGCTGTTTTTT | CASSLTGTRRTGELFF
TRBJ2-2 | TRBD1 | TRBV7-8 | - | TGTGCCAGCAGCTTAGGAGGGGACAGTTCGAACACCGGGGAGCTGTTTTTT | CASSLGGDSSNTGELFF
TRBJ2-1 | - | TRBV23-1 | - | TGCGCCAGCAGTCGGGGGACACACTACAATGAGCAGTTCTTC | CASSRGTHYNEQFF
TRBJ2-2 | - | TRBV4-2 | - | TGTGCCAGCAGCCGGCGACAGGACCCCGGGGAGCTGTTTTTT | CASSRRQDPGELFF
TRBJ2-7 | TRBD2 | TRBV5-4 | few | TGTGCCAGCAGCCAGGCCCGGACTAGCCGCTACGAGCAGTACTTC | CASSQARTSRYEQYF
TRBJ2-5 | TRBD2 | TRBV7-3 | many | TGTGCCAGCAGCTTAGGCACTAGCGGGGGAGAGACCCAGTACTTC | CASSLGTSGGETQYF
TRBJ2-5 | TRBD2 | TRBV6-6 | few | TGTGCCAGCAGTTACTCGAATAGCGGGGGTCGGCAGACCCAGTACTTC | CASSYSNSGGRQTQYF
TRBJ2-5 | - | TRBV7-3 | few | TGTGCCAGCAGCACCTCAACGCGGGAGACCCAGTACTTC | CASSTSTRETQYF
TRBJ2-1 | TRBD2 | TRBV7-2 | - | TGTGCCAGCAGCATTGTCGCAGGGAGGGCCTACAATGAGCAGTTCTTC | CASSIVAGRAYNEQFF
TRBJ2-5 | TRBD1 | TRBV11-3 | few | TGTGCCAGCAGCTCACGGACAGGGCCGGGAGTGACCCAGTACTTC | CASSSRTGPGVTQYF
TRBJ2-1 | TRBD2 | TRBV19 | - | TGTGCCAGTAGTCCCGGGGGACTAGCGGGGGGACTTTACAATGAGCAGTTCTTC | CASSPGGLAGGLYNEQFF
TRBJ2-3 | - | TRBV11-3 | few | TGTGCCAGCAGCTCTTACATGAGCACAGATACGCAGTATTTT | CASSSYMSTDTQYF